This T cell receptor beta chain was recovered during a study of post-analysis software for immune sequencing data. Carried by the TCR beta cDNA libraries were unique molecular identifiers. TCRdb itself ran the PCR reads through MiXCR, one entry per CDR3 protein. The repertoire includes about 560,000 distinct CDR3 sequences, roughly 47% of them detected once, and around 1.7% sits in the top ten. Germline V gene sequence: CDR1 SGHTA, CDR2 FQGNSA. The CDR3 loop spans 13 amino acids. Trimming left V 5 bases short and J 10 bases short, with 15 bases between. General study findings and limits: Included in a set of 5 or 6 TRBV segments more frequent in patients than controls were TRBV5-6, TRBV5-1 and TRBV20-1.

As concerns this clonotype: The antigen is not known.

The rearrangement links TRBV7-2 to TRBJ2-1; D is ambiguous. The clonotype was recovered from a girl aged 5 to 17 with multiple sclerosis. Sequenced sample: blood. CDR3: CASSPDPGFEQFF. CDR3 nucleotide sequence: TGTGCCAGCAGCCCAGATCCTGGCTTCGAGCAGTTCTTC.